This passage covers 8 T cell receptor beta chains from one sample sequenced in a study of OX40 agonist ivuxolimab in advanced cancers. This table comes from immunoSEQ multiplex PCR, and its TCRdb copy is limited to in-frame clones, with some not included. This sample carries 85,000 to 130,000 clones, about nine tenths of them seen once, and the ten largest clones take 0.31%. The specimen was CD4+ or CD8+ T cells sorted from blood, collected in a trial of the OX40 agonist ivuxolimab. These receptors were taken from an adult with an advanced solid tumor such as melanoma, head and neck, liver or kidney cancer.

This clone was recorded a few times. V and J are TRBV7-2 and TRBJ1-2, with no clear D. The CDR3 is 15 residues long. The germline V gene encodes CDR1 SGHTA and CDR2 FQGNSA. V lost 5 bases, J lost 2 bases, and 15 bases lay in between. The CDR3 protein is CASSTRFGENYGYTF. The CDR3 nucleotides are TGTGCCAGCAGCACTCGGTTCGGGGAGAACTATGGCTACACCTTC.

This clone was seen once. This chain connects TRBV11-2 to TRBJ2-2; D unresolved. The germline gives CDR1 SGHAT, CDR2 FQNNGV. V shed 3 bases and J shed 0 bases, with 5 bases lying between them. The CDR3 totals 14 residues. CDR3 nucleotide sequence: TGTGCCAGCAGCTTTTGGCCGAACACCGGGGAGCTGTTTTTT. Encoded protein: CASSFWPNTGELFF.

J is TRBJ2-3 and V is TRBV2; no clear D gene. The CDR3 has 14 amino acids. CDR1 is SNHLY, CDR2 FYNNEI, per germline. With 3 bases removed from V and 2 bases from J, the gap between germline ends came to 9 bases. In nucleotides, the CDR3 is TGTGCCAGCAGTGAGGACCCAAACACAGATACGCAGTATTTT. Translated, it gives CASSEDPNTDTQYF. Full variable domain (rest looked up from reference TRBV2 and TRBJ2-3): EPEVTQTPSHQVTQMGQEVILRCVPISNHLYFYWYRQILGQKVEFLVSFYNNEISEKSEIFDDQFSVERPDGSNFTLKIRSTKLEDSAMYFCASSEDPNTDTQYFGPGTRLTVL.

There are a few counts of this clone. The chain couples TRBV5-4 to TRBJ1-2; TRBD1 agrees at 8 bases. Germline lookup yields CDR1 SGHNT and CDR2 YYREEE (reference sequence). This CDR3 is 14 amino acids long. V lost 4 bases and J lost 4; bases outside the gene matches: 6. The CDR3 sequence is CASSRQGPSYGYTF. CDR3 nucleotide sequence: TGTGCCAGCAGCCGACAGGGGCCCAGCTATGGCTACACCTTC. Drawing the rest from reference TRBV5-4 and TRBJ1-2, the complete variable domain is ETGVTQSPTHLIKTRGQQVTLRCSSQSGHNTVSWYQQALGQGPQFIFQYYREEENGRGNFPPRFSGLQFPNYSSELNVNALELDDSALYLCASSRQGPSYGYTFGSGTRLTVV.

The gene calls are TRBV5-1 and TRBJ1-1; a weak D match, TRBD1 (6 bases). V was pared by 1 base and J by 5 bases, with 21 bases between. This CDR3 is built from 17 residues. Per the germline V gene, CDR1 is SGHRS and CDR2 is YFSETQ. CDR3 residues: CASSLTQGHSFETEAFF. For the CDR3, the DNA is TGCGCCAGCAGCTTGACCCAGGGACACTCCTTTGAAACTGAAGCTTTCTTT.

The chain couples TRBV7-8 to TRBJ2-5; D ambiguous. The V end was cut by 1 base, the J end by 4 bases, with 7 bases between. The CDR3 loop spans 13 amino acids. Germline loops: CDR1 SGHVS, CDR2 FQNEAQ. The CDR3 loop is CASSLGGLETQYF. The CDR3 nucleotides are TGTGCCAGCAGCTTAGGTGGGCTAGAGACCCAGTACTTC.

The genes are TRBV6-5 and TRBJ2-5; D ambiguous. The CDR3 runs to 14 residues. Germline CDR1 MNHEY, CDR2 SVGAGI. Trimming removed 0 bases from V and 3 bases from J, with 8 bases in between. The CDR3 sequence is CASSYSSRKETQYF. CDR3 DNA sequence: TGTGCCAGCAGTTACTCGAGTAGAAAAGAGACCCAGTACTTC.

The genes are TRBV7-9 and TRBJ2-7; D tentatively fits TRBD1 or TRBD2 (5 bases each). Trimming took 8 bases from V and 7 from J, leaving 15 bases between them. Germline V gene data show CDR1 as SEHNR and CDR2 as FQNEAQ (reference sequence). The CDR3 consists of 12 residues. CDR3 coding DNA: TGTGCCAGCGGGACGGGGATGGGGGAGCAGTACTTC. The encoded protein is CASGTGMGEQYF.